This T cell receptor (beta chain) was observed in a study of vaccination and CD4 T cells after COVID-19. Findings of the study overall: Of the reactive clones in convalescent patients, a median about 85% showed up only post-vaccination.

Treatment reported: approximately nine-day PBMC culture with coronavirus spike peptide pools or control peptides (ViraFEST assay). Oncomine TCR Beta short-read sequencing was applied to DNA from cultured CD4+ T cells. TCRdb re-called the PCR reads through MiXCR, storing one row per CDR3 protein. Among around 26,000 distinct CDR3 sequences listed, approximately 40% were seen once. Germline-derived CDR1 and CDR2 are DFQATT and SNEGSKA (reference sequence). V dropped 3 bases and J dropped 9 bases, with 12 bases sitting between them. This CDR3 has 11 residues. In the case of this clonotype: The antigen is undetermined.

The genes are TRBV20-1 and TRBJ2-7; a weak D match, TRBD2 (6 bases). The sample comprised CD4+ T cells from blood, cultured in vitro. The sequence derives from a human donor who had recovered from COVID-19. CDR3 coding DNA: TGCAGTGCTAGTCTGCGGGGTGGGCAGTACTTC. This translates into CSASLRGGQYF.